This T cell receptor beta chain was obtained from a study of siplizumab effects on memory and regulatory T cells. Points from the study as a whole: Alloreactive sequences from unstimulated CD4+ memory cells fell significantly with siplizumab. Relative to controls at more than 25%, mappable alloreactive CD4+ clones exhibited a mean Treg-derived proportion of more than 60% with siplizumab.

The assay looked at 80,000 to 100,000 TCR templates in each sample. Data came from immunoSEQ multiplex PCR; TCRdb stores just in-frame clones and leaves some out. The sample shows 100,000 or so clones, about 92% of them seen only once. Worth noting for this clone: Antigen: not known.

The sequence was obtained from a human donor in good health. The sequenced material came from Tregs sorted from blood.

CDR3 sequence: CASSLLGGGQPQHF. CDR3 DNA sequence: TGTGCCAGCAGCTTACTAGGGGGAGGCCAGCCCCAGCATTTT. The rearrangement joins TRBV7-8 to TRBJ1-5; a weak D match, TRBD1 (6 bases). Per germline, CDR1 SGHVS and CDR2 FQNEAQ. The CDR3 is 14 residues long. V lost 2 bases, J lost 7 bases, and 12 bases lay in between.